The source of this T cell receptor beta chain is a study of cytomegalovirus exposure and HLA in healthy donors. Study-wide points: Associated with cytomegalovirus, according to the listing, were 150 to 200 TCR beta chains.

CDR1 is MNHEY and CDR2 is SMNVEV in the germline V gene (reference sequence). The CDR3 has 13 residues. Trimming took 4 bases from V and 4 from J; bases not matched to a gene: 2. Method: immunoSEQ multiplex PCR; TCRdb's copy keeps in-frame clones and lacks some. This table holds fewer than 200,000 clones, about 83% found once. Worth noting for this clone: Its antigen remains unknown.

Sequencing was carried out using PBMCs. V gene TRBV27 combines with J gene TRBJ2-5; 8 positions match TRBD1. The clonotype comes from a woman aged 25 to 39 in good health and CMV-seronegative. This CDR3 is CASSWTGRETQYF. The CDR3 DNA reads TGTGCCAGCAGTTGGACAGGGCGAGAGACCCAGTACTTC.